The entry that follows covers one T cell receptor beta chain sequence. No antigen is known for it. V was pared by 1 base and J by 6 bases, with 8 bases of the junction left unmatched. The CDR3 is made up of 15 amino acids. The V gene's germline CDR1 is SGHVS and CDR2 FQNEAQ. The diagnosis combined clinical symptoms, thyroxine, TRAb, thyroid ultrasound and orbital computed tomography scans. The sample originates from a study of Graves' ophthalmopathy and Graves' hyperthyroidism. CDR3 regions of TCR beta were amplified from RNA transcripts. The first-round RT-PCR employed HTBI primers together with the Qiagen OneStep RT-PCR kit. A multiplex PCR was then performed as the second round. One entry per CDR3 protein results from TCRdb running MiXCR on the multiplex PCR reads. The sample carries over a million distinct CDR3 sequences, 35% to 45% recorded once. Study findings and constraints: Blood shared most expanded thyroid clonotypes above 0.001 frequency. Using 13 signatures, a model distinguished ophthalmopathy from stable hyperthyroidism, reaching around 90% sensitivity and about 81% specificity.

The TCR comes from an adult man with Graves' hyperthyroidism. The sequenced sample was peripheral blood or thyroid tissue (not recorded which). The gene calls are TRBV7-8 and TRBJ1-2, with 7 positions matching TRBD1. The CDR3: CASSLGPGQSNGYTF. CDR3 sequence (DNA): TGTGCCAGCAGCTTAGGCCCGGGACAGTCGAATGGCTACACCTTC.